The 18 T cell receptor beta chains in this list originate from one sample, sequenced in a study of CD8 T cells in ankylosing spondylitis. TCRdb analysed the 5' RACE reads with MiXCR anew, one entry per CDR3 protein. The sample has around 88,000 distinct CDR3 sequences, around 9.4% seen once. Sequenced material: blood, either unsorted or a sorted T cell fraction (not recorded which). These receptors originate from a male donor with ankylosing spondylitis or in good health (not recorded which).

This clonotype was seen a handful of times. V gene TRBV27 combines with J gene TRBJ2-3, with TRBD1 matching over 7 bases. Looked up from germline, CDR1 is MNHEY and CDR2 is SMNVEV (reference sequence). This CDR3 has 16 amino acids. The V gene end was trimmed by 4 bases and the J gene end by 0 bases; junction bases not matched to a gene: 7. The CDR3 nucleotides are TGTGCCAGCAGTTCGTACAGGGGTTCTAGCACAGATACGCAGTATTTT. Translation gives CASSSYRGSSTDTQYF.

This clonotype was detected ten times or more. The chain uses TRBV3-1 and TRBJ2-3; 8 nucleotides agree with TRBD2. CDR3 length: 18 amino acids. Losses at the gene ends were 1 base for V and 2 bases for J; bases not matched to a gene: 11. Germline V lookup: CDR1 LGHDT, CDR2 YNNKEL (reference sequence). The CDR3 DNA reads TGTGCCAGCAGCCAAGTAAAGGGAGCGGGGGACAACACAGATACGCAGTATTTT. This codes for CASSQVKGAGDNTDTQYF.

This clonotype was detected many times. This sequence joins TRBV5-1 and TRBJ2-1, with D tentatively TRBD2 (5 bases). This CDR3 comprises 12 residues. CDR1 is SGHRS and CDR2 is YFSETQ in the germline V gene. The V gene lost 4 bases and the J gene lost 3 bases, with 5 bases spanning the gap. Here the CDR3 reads CASSGSYNEQFF. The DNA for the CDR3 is TGCGCCAGCAGCGGGAGCTACAATGAGCAGTTCTTC.

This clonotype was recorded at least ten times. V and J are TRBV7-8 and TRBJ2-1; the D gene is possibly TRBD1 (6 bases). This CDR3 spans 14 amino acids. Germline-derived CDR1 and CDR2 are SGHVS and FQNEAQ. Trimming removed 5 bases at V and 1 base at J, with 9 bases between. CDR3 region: CASSMDRSYNEQFF. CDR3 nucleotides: TGTGCCAGCAGCATGGACAGATCCTACAATGAGCAGTTCTTC.

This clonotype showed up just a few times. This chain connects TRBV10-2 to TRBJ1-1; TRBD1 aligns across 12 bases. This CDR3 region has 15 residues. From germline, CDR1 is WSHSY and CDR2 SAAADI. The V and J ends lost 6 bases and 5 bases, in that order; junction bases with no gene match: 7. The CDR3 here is CASRTGTGGWTEAFF. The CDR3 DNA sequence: TGCGCCAGCAGGACCGGGACAGGGGGCTGGACTGAAGCTTTCTTT.

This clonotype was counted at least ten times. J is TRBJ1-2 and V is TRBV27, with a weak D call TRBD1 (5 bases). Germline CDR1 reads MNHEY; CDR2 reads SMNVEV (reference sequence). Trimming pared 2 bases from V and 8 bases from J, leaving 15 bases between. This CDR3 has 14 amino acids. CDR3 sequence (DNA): TGTGCCAGCAGTTTAACGCGGGCGGAGGGGGGCTACACCTTC. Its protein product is CASSLTRAEGGYTF.

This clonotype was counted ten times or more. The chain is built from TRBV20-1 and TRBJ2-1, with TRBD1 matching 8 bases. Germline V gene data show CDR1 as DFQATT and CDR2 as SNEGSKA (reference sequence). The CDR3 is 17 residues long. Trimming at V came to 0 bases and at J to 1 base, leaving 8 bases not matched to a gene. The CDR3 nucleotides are TGCAGTGCTAGAGATCCAGCGACAGGGGTTTCCTACAATGAGCAGTTCTTC. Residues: CSARDPATGVSYNEQFF.

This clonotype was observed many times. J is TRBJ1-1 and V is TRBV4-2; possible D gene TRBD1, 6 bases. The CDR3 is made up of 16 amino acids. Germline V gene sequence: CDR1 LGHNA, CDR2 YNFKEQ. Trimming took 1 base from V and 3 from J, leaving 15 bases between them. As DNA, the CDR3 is TGTGCCAGCAGCCAAGGGGAGGGGGTGACGTACACTGAAGCTTTCTTT. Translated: CASSQGEGVTYTEAFF.

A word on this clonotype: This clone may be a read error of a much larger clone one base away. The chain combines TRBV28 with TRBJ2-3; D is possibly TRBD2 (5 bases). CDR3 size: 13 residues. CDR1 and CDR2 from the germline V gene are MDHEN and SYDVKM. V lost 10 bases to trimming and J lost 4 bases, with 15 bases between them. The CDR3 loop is CATERGLADTQYF. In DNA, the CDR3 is TGTGCCACCGAACGCGGGCTCGCAGATACGCAGTATTTT.

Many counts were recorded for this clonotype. CDR3 in amino acids: CASRPGLSDTQYF. CDR3 DNA sequence: TGTGCCAGCAGACCGGGACTGTCAGATACGCAGTATTTT. The chain couples TRBV12-3 or TRBV12-4 to TRBJ2-3, with D possibly matching TRBD2 (6 bases). The CDR3 runs 13 residues. V was cut by 6 bases and J by 4 bases, with 11 bases left in between.

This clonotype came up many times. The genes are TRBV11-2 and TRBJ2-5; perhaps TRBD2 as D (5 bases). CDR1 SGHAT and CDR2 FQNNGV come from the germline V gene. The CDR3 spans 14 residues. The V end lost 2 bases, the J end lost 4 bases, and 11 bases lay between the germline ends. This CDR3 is CASSLPGRGETQYF. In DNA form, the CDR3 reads TGTGCCAGCAGCTTACCTGGTCGGGGAGAGACCCAGTACTTC.

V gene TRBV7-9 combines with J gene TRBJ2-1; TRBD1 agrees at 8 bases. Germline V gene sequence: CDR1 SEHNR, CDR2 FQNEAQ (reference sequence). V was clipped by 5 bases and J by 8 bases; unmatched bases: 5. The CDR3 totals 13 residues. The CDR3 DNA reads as TGTGCCAGCAGCGATACGACAGGGGATGAGCAGTTCTTC. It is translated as CASSDTTGDEQFF. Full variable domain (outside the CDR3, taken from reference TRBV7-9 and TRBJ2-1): DTGVSQNPRHKITKRGQNVTFRCDPISEHNRLYWYRQTLGQGPEFLTYFQNEAQLEKSRLLSDRFSAERPKGSFSTLEIQRTEQGDSAMYLCASSDTTGDEQFFGPGTRLTVL.

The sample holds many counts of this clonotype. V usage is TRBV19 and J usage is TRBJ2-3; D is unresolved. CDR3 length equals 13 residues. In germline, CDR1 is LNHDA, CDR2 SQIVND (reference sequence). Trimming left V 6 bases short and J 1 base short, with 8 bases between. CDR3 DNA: TGTGCCAGTAGGGACGGTGGCACAGATACGCAGTATTTT. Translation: CASRDGGTDTQYF.

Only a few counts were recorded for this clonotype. The CDR3 region is CASSLGLAGIPSTDTQYF. In DNA form, the CDR3 reads TGTGCCAGCAGCTTGGGTCTGGCGGGGATACCTAGCACAGATACGCAGTATTTT. The V and J genes are TRBV11-1 and TRBJ2-3, with D possibly being TRBD2 (6 bases). The CDR3 runs to 18 residues. The ends were cut back, 3 bases at V and 0 bases at J, with 19 bases in the middle. Germline CDR1 and CDR2: SGHAT and FQDESV (reference sequence).

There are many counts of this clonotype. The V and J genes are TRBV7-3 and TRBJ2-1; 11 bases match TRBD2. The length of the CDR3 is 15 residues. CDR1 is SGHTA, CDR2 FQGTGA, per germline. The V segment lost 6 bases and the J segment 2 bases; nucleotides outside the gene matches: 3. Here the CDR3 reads CASSSSGGPYNEQFF. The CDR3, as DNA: TGTGCCAGCAGTTCTAGCGGGGGGCCCTACAATGAGCAGTTCTTC.

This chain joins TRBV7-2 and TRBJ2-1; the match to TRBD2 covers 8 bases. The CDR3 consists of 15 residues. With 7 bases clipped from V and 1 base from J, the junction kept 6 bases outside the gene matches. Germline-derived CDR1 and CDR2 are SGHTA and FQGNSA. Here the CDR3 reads CASITAGVSYNEQFF. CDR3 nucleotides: TGTGCCAGCATTACAGCGGGGGTATCCTACAATGAGCAGTTCTTC.

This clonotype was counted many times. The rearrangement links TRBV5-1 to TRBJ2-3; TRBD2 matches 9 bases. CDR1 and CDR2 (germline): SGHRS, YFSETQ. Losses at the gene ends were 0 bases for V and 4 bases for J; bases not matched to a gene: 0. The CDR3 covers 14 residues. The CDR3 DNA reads TGCGCCAGCAGCTTGGAGCGGGAGGCAGATACGCAGTATTTT. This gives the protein CASSLEREADTQYF.

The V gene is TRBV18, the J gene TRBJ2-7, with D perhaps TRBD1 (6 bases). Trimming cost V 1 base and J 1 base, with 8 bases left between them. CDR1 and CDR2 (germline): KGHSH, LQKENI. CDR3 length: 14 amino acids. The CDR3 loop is CASSPQDRSYEQYF. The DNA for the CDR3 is TGTGCCAGCTCACCACAGGACAGATCCTACGAGCAGTACTTC.